This T cell receptor (beta chain) is from a study of cytotoxic CD8 clonotypes in ibrutinib-treated CLL. The protocol was immunoSEQ multiplex PCR, while the TCRdb copy is restricted to in-frame clones and leaves out a portion. This table holds fewer than 400,000 clones, over 55% found once. Trimming took off 2 bases at V and 4 bases at J, with 12 bases between the two ends. The germline V gene encodes CDR1 MGHDK and CDR2 SYGVNS. The CDR3 covers 15 residues. This TCR derives from a human donor with chronic lymphocytic leukemia. The chain uses TRBV25-1 and TRBJ2-1, with D hard to call. The sequencing used PBMCs, collected after 36 months of ibrutinib treatment. The CDR3 DNA reads as TGTGCCAGCAGTGAAAACAAGGCCCCTTACAATGAGCAGTTCTTC. Translation: CASSENKAPYNEQFF.